This TCR beta chain was found in a study of blood T cell repertoires in COVID-19 (dated by TCRdb to about 2020). Concerning the study at large: The collaborator samples originated in the United States, Italy and Spain and spanned the acute and convalescent phases of COVID-19. The repertoires were made available in a free public database intended to serve as a resource for research on the immune response to SARS-CoV-2. The prospective study material was composed of cDNA or gDNA derived from T cells, B-cell-depleted T cells, or PBMCs. HLA class I and class II types, where available, came from metadata supplied by the sample provider rather than from assay-based typing. Deeply sampled blood TCRbeta repertoires from subjects exposed to, actively infected with, or recovered from COVID-19 were included in the dataset. Samples were obtained from the ongoing ImmuneRACE study (first 160 participants) and from about 1,300 subjects provided by 6 global collaborators. Sample metadata almost always included a de-identified subject ID, COVID-19 status, age in years and sex.

TCRbeta CDR3 regions were amplified from genomic DNA using the immunoSEQ Assay, a bias-controlled multiplex PCR. On the study's bioinformatics: The number of nucleated cells in each sample was estimated from the amplification of reference gene primers within the assay. To quantify the absolute abundance of each unique TCRbeta CDR3 rearrangement, sequence reads were collapsed and filtered. For each sample, productive Simpson clonality was calculated as the square root of Simpson's diversity index across productive rearrangements. What TCRdb holds here is the immuneACCESS table cut down to in-frame rearrangements. Part of the clones is not present; checked against another copy, under half of the missing clones reflect an unresolved V gene, and the others are unexplained. D and trimming were read from the DNA, whereas the V and J calls and clone size are those reported in that table. The table for this sample lists some 320,000 clones; roughly nine tenths of them were counted only once. The ten most abundant clones make up around 2.5% of the sample.

Enrolling through a virtual design, the prospective study's participants ranged in age from roughly 18 to 89 years and lived across roughly 24 United States geographic areas. To assign participants to cohorts, the prospective study relied on clinical history that participants themselves reported in a screening survey and a study questionnaire. For ImmuneRACE Cohort 3, a participant was defined as recovered based on two consecutive negative NP/OP PCR tests, clearance by a healthcare professional, or resolution of symptoms. Mobile phlebotomists in the prospective study collected whole blood, serum and a nasopharyngeal or oropharyngeal swab from every participant. Over a roughly 2-month period, participants in the prospective study had the option of providing additional blood draws and questionnaires. Before DNA extraction, prospective study blood samples were shipped either frozen or at room temperature.

Beyond this particular receptor, the publication reports: The quantity of clinical and demographic metadata differed by source and by participant and was supplied without curation.

The table lists this clone with a count of one. The target of this receptor is not known. Base qualities are not at hand, and no much larger clone is one base apart. CDR1 and CDR2 are read off the germline V gene as SNHLY and FYNNEI. The CDR3, from cysteine to phenylalanine, totals 12 residues. Left in the record is the CDR3 DNA by itself, 36 bases read in frame from the first base. Trimming leaves V shorter by 10 bases and J shorter by 3 bases, with the junction holding 2 bases beyond the gene matches. The TCR sequence derives from a man aged 55 to 70 who had recovered from COVID-19. The rearranged segments are TRBV2 and TRBJ2-5; TRBD1 agrees with 10 junctional bases. The sequenced sample was PBMCs or T cells enriched from blood (not recorded which). DNA sequence: TGTGCCAAAGGGACAGGGGAAGAGACCCAGTACTTC. Its product reads: CAKGTGEETQYF.